This entry lists 11 T cell receptor beta chains sequenced from one sample in a study of OX40 agonist ivuxolimab in advanced cancers. Repertoires were generated with immunoSEQ multiplex PCR, while TCRdb's copy carries only in-frame clones and drops some. The sample lists tens of thousands of clones; about 81% were seen once. This material consisted of CD4+ or CD8+ T cells sorted from blood, taken in a trial of the OX40 agonist ivuxolimab. The origin of the receptors is an adult with an advanced solid tumor such as melanoma, head and neck, liver or kidney cancer.

The chain recombines TRBV6-5 with TRBJ2-7; 8 bases align to TRBD2. Trimming took 7 bases from V and 2 from J; bases not matched to a gene: 7. The CDR3 has 14 amino acids. Germline V gene lookup returns CDR1 MNHEY and CDR2 SVGAGI. The CDR3 sequence: CASKEGLGAYEQYF. In DNA, the CDR3 is TGTGCCAGCAAGGAGGGACTAGGAGCCTACGAGCAGTACTTC.

This clone was seen only once. This chain uses TRBV7-2 with TRBJ1-5; D is ambiguous. Germline values: CDR1 SGHTA, CDR2 FQGNSA. Trimming cost V 5 bases and J 5 bases, with 7 bases left between them. The CDR3 is 12 amino acids. The CDR3 DNA sequence: TGTGCCAGCAGCCTAAATCATCAGCCCCAGCATTTT. Translating it yields CASSLNHQPQHF.

J is TRBJ1-2 and V is TRBV4-1; D unresolved. Germline V gives CDR1 MGHRA, CDR2 YSYEKL. The germline V and J ends were trimmed by 1 base and 1 base, with 7 bases remaining between them. The CDR3 spans 14 residues. The CDR3: CASSQGTFNYGYTF. DNA for the CDR3: TGCGCCAGCAGCCAAGGAACATTTAACTATGGCTACACCTTC.

This rearrangement joins TRBV19 to TRBJ2-1, with TRBD2 matching 15 bases. CDR3 length: 16 amino acids. Germline V CDR1 and CDR2: LNHDA, SQIVND (reference sequence). V lost 5 bases and J lost 9; bases outside the gene matches: 8. The CDR3 DNA follows: TGTGCCAGTAGTCAGGAAGGGACTAGCGGGAGGCGTGAGCAGTTCTTC. This translates into CASSQEGTSGRREQFF.

The CDR3 region is CASSIRDKNYGYTF. Here the CDR3 DNA reads TGTGCCAGCAGCATCCGGGACAAAAACTATGGCTACACCTTC. The chain is built from TRBV7-3 and TRBJ1-2, with D possibly TRBD1 on 6 matching bases. This CDR3 contains 14 residues. The germline CDR1 and CDR2 sequences are SGHTA and FQGTGA. V lost 5 bases and J 2 bases, leaving 12 bases between the germline ends.

The V gene is TRBV4-1, the J gene TRBJ2-7; TRBD1 matches 11 bases. Germline trimming cut 1 base from V and 7 bases from J; bases unmatched to any gene: 6. The V gene's germline CDR1 is MGHRA and CDR2 YSYEKL. This CDR3 spans 15 amino acids. CDR3 region: CASSQGTGGYKEQYF. The CDR3 DNA sequence: TGCGCCAGCAGCCAAGGGACAGGGGGCTACAAGGAGCAGTACTTC.

The V and J genes are TRBV9 and TRBJ2-1; 9 bases are shared with TRBD2. The length of the CDR3 is 15 residues. V lost 0 bases and J lost 3; bases outside the gene matches: 1. Germline-derived CDR1 and CDR2 are SGDLS and YYNGEE. CDR3 region: CASSVEAGGYNEQFF. The CDR3 DNA follows: TGTGCCAGCAGCGTAGAAGCGGGAGGCTACAATGAGCAGTTCTTC. The whole variable domain, remainder taken from reference TRBV9 and TRBJ2-1, is DSGVTQTPKHLITATGQRVTLRCSPRSGDLSVYWYQQSLDQGLQFLIQYYNGEERAKGNILERFSAQQFPDLHSELNLSSLELGDSALYFCASSVEAGGYNEQFFGPGTRLTVL.

This rearrangement joins TRBV5-1 to TRBJ2-2; TRBD2 matches 7 bases. This CDR3 spans 15 amino acids. V was clipped by 1 base and J by 2 bases; unmatched bases: 2. CDR1 and CDR2 (germline): SGHRS, YFSETQ. This CDR3 is CASSLPSGNTGELFF. The CDR3 DNA reads as TGCGCCAGCAGCTTGCCTAGCGGTAACACCGGGGAGCTGTTTTTT.

This clone is a singleton in its sample. The CDR3 reads CASSLGGRGNQPQHF. DNA of the CDR3: TGTGCCAGCAGTTTAGGGGGGCGAGGCAATCAGCCCCAGCATTTT. V and J are TRBV28 and TRBJ1-5, with D possibly being TRBD1 (6 bases). The ends were cut back, 2 bases at V and 2 bases at J, with 10 bases in the middle. This CDR3 is built from 15 residues. Germline V lookup: CDR1 MDHEN, CDR2 SYDVKM. The whole variable domain, filled in from reference TRBV28 and TRBJ1-5, reads DVKVTQSSRYLVKRTGEKVFLECVQDMDHENMFWYRQDPGLGLRLIYFSYDVKMKEKGDIPEGYSVSREKKERFSLILESASTNQTSMYLCASSLGGRGNQPQHFGDGTRLSIL.

V is TRBV28 and J is TRBJ2-7; D not resolved. Trimming removed 6 bases from V and 4 bases from J, with 16 bases in between. This CDR3 has 14 residues. Looked up from germline, CDR1 is MDHEN and CDR2 is SYDVKM. CDR3: CASRRKGKLYEQYV. DNA for the CDR3: TGTGCCAGCAGGAGAAAGGGTAAATTGTACGAGCAGTACGTC.

This clone was seen once. The J gene is TRBJ2-1, the V gene TRBV10-3, with TRBD2 matching over 12 bases. The CDR3 spans 16 residues. Germline CDR1 reads ENHRY; CDR2 reads SYGVKD. V lost 6 bases and J lost 7; bases outside the gene matches: 10. The CDR3 DNA reads TGTGCCATCAGGGAGGGAGGACTAGCGGGAAGGAATGAGCAGTTCTTC. Translation gives CAIREGGLAGRNEQFF.